This TCR beta chain was sequenced for a study of shared clonotypes between healthy human individuals. The CDR3 has 15 amino acids. The V gene's germline CDR1 is SGDLS and CDR2 YYNGEE. The ends lost 2 bases at V and 2 bases at J; junction bases unmatched: 2. Sequencing used immunoSEQ multiplex PCR; TCRdb keeps in-frame clones, though not all of them. This repertoire shows around 600,000 clones, 95% to 98% found once; its top ten account for around 0.06%. A note on this clone: The antigen remains undetermined.

Study outcomes and limitations: Naive CD4 clonotypes overlapped across several donors at approximately 4.5%.

V is TRBV9 and J is TRBJ2-5; 11 bases agree with TRBD1. The clonotype originates from a woman aged 25 to 39 in good health. Source material: naive CD4+ T cells sorted from blood. The sample's subset: CD45RA+ positively selected. In DNA form, the CDR3 reads TGTGCCAGCAGCGTTGGGACAGGGGGTCAAGAGACCCAGTACTTC. Translating it yields CASSVGTGGQETQYF.